Detailed here is one TCR beta chain. V was pared by 6 bases and J by 3 bases, with 9 bases between. This CDR3 region has 12 residues. The assay was immunoSEQ multiplex PCR, and TCRdb's table has in-frame clones only and misses some. The sample includes under 200,000 clones, 94% of them seen just once. The data were obtained in a study of T cell responses to AZD1222 COVID-19 vaccine. The sequence was obtained from an adult in good health. This rearrangement joins TRBV12-3 or TRBV12-4 to TRBJ2-7; D not certain. This specimen consisted of peripheral blood, obtained on day 0 of AZD1222 vaccination. Here the CDR3 reads CASRLLNYEQYF. Here the CDR3 DNA reads TGTGCCAGCAGGCTCCTTAACTACGAGCAGTACTTC.